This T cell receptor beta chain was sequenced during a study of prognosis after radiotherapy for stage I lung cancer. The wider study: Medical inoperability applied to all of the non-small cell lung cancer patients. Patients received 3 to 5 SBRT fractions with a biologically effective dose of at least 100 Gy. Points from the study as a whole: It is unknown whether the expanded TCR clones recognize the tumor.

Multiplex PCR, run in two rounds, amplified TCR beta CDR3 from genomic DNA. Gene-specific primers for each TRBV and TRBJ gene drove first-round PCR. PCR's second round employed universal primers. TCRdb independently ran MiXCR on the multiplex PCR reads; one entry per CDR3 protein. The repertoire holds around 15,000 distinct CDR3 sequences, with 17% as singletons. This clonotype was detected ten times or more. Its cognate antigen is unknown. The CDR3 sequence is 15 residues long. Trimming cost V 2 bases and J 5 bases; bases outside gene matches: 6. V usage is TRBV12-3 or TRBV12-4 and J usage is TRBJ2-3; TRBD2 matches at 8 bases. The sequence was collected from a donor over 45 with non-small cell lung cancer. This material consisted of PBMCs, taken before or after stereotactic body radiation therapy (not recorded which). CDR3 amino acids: CASSLTGRALDTQYF. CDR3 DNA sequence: TGTGCCAGCAGTTTAACCGGGAGGGCCTTAGATACGCAGTATTTT.